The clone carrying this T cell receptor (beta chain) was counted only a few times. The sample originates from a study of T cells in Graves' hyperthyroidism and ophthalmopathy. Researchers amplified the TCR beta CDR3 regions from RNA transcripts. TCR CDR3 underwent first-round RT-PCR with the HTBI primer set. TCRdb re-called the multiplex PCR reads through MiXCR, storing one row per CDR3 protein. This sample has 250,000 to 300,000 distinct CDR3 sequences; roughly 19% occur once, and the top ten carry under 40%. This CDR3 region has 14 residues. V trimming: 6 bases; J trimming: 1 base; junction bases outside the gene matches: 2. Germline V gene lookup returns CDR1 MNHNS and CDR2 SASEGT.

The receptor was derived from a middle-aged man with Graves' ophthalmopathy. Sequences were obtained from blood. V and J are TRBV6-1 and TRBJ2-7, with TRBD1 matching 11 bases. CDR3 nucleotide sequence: TGTGCCAGCAGGGGGGACAGGGGGTCCTACGAGCAGTACTTC. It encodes CASRGDRGSYEQYF.